Detailed here is one TCR beta chain. The target antigen is unknown. CDR1 is LGHNA and CDR2 is YNFKEQ in the germline V gene. The CDR3 sequence is 17 residues long. V dropped 4 bases and J dropped 4; count of bases not matched to a gene: 13. The data derive from a study of cytomegalovirus exposure and HLA in healthy donors. The PCR employed 60 Vbeta primers together with 13 Jbeta primers. The protocol was immunoSEQ multiplex PCR, while the TCRdb copy is restricted to in-frame clones and leaves out a portion. The sample lists some 200,000 clones, 55% to 65% occurring once. General study results and limits: The authors later found most CMV-associated TCR beta chains appeared HLA-restricted.

Input material: PBMCs. The chain joins TRBV4-2 to TRBJ2-3, with 8 bases aligning to TRBD2. This clonotype originated in a middle-aged man in good health and CMV-seronegative. The CDR3 here is CASSPMEAGGPADTQYF. The CDR3 nucleotides are TGTGCCAGCAGCCCGATGGAGGCGGGGGGCCCTGCAGATACGCAGTATTTT.